Shown below are 3 T cell receptor beta chains from a single sample sequenced in a study of pediatric ulcerative colitis. Repertoires were generated with immunoSEQ multiplex PCR, while TCRdb's copy carries only in-frame clones and drops some. The table lists over 35,000 clones, roughly 83% of them singletons. Sequencing used blood. All receptors derive from a girl aged 5-17 years with moderate ulcerative colitis.

The genes are TRBV7-7 and TRBJ2-7; 8 nucleotides agree with TRBD1. The germline V gene encodes CDR1 SSHAT and CDR2 FNYEAQ (reference sequence). CDR3 size: 15 residues. Losses at the gene ends were 5 bases for V and 3 bases for J; bases not matched to a gene: 9. CDR3 in DNA: TGTGCCAGCAGCCCAATGGACAGGGCTGGCTACGAGCAGTACTTC. This sequence encodes CASSPMDRAGYEQYF.

The V gene is TRBV25-1, the J gene TRBJ2-3; 9 bases line up with TRBD1. This CDR3 has 15 amino acids. J gave up 5 bases and V 10 bases, and 13 bases lay outside the gene matches. Germline V gene data show CDR1 as MGHDK and CDR2 as SYGVNS. This CDR3 is CATNPGQGKGDTQYF. CDR3 DNA sequence: TGTGCCACTAATCCCGGACAGGGGAAAGGAGATACGCAGTATTTT.

The gene calls are TRBV28 and TRBJ2-2; D is possibly TRBD1 or TRBD2 (10 bases each). Germline V lookup: CDR1 MDHEN, CDR2 SYDVKM. The CDR3 covers 19 residues. V lost 8 bases and J 5 bases, leaving 30 bases between the germline ends. The CDR3 loop reads CASGRTGGILAGWTGELFF. In nucleotides, the CDR3 is TGTGCCAGCGGGCGGACAGGGGGGATACTAGCGGGGTGGACCGGGGAGCTGTTTTTT. The full variable domain, completed using reference TRBV28 and TRBJ2-2, is DVKVTQSSRYLVKRTGEKVFLECVQDMDHENMFWYRQDPGLGLRLIYFSYDVKMKEKGDIPEGYSVSREKKERFSLILESASTNQTSMYLCASGRTGGILAGWTGELFFGEGSRLTVL.